The sequence of this TCR beta chain was determined in a study of regulatory T cells in long-lasting Graves disease. Study-level findings and limits: The study examined only peripheral blood, not thyroid tissue.

Sample time point: persistent/refractory GD, antithyroid drugs over 5 years with positive TRAb. The authors made the TCR library using RNA they extracted from PBMCs. The V end lost 3 bases, the J end lost 3 bases, and 14 bases lay between the germline ends. Per germline, CDR1 SQVTM and CDR2 ANQGSEA. This CDR3 comprises 14 residues. Concerning this clonotype: What it binds is unknown.

In building TCR beta libraries, iRepertoire HTBI primers were used together with Arm-PCR of CDR3 regions. TCRdb re-called the multiplex PCR reads through MiXCR, storing one row per CDR3 protein. The data show 700,000 or so distinct CDR3 sequences, with about 32% seen just once and roughly 41% held by the top ten. This TCR came from a female donor with Graves disease. The material sequenced was peripheral blood mononuclear cells (PBMCs), taken when the disease was refractory, from a patient treated with antithyroid drugs. This rearrangement joins TRBV29-1 to TRBJ1-2; D not resolved. CDR3 residues: CSVDGPTKDYGYTF. CDR3 sequence (DNA): TGCAGCGTTGATGGGCCAACCAAGGACTATGGCTACACCTTC.